The 14 T cell receptor beta chains reported below all come from one sample, sequenced in a study of cytomegalovirus exposure and HLA in healthy donors. Use of 60 Vbeta and 13 Jbeta primers characterized the PCR. Profiled with immunoSEQ multiplex PCR; TCRdb holds only in-frame clones, not every one. The sample shows 100,000 to 150,000 clones, around 82% of them seen only once. Sequencing was carried out using PBMCs. These receptors originate from a woman in her 40s in good health and CMV-seropositive.

This chain connects TRBV6-1 to TRBJ2-3, with D uncertain. This CDR3 is 13 amino acids long. Germline V gene data show CDR1 as MNHNS and CDR2 as SASEGT. Deletions cut 1 base from V and 3 bases from J, with 5 bases between. DNA of the CDR3: TGTGCCAGCAGTGAAGGGCCAACAGATACGCAGTATTTT. It yields the protein CASSEGPTDTQYF.

The V call is TRBV30, the J call TRBJ1-1; 7 nucleotides agree with TRBD1. Germline CDR1 GTSNPN, CDR2 SVGIG (reference sequence). V lost 3 bases to trimming and J lost 6 bases; unmatched junction nucleotides: 7. CDR3 size: 13 residues. The CDR3 region has the DNA TGTGCCTGGAGGTCCGAGGGGGCCGCTGAAGCTTTCTTT. Translated, it gives CAWRSEGAAEAFF.

The chain employs TRBV9 and TRBJ1-1; 7 positions agree with TRBD1. Germline trimming cut 4 bases from V and 5 bases from J; bases unmatched to any gene: 8. Germline V gives CDR1 SGDLS, CDR2 YYNGEE. The CDR3 spans 14 residues. Here the CDR3 DNA reads TGTGCCAGCAGCACGACAGGGAGGTCGACTGAAGCTTTCTTT. Translation gives CASSTTGRSTEAFF.

The J gene is TRBJ2-7, the V gene TRBV7-2; possible D gene TRBD1, 5 bases. The germline V gene has CDR1 SGHTA and CDR2 FQGNSA. This CDR3 spans 16 amino acids. The V end was cut by 2 bases, the J end by 2 bases, with 16 bases between. CDR3 in DNA: TGTGCCAGCAGCTTAAGGGGCGCATACATCACCTACGAGCAGTACTTC. Amino acid sequence: CASSLRGAYITYEQYF.

The chain carries TRBV5-6 and TRBJ1-1; D unresolved. The CDR3 runs to 13 residues. V was cut by 4 bases and J by 3 bases, with 10 bases left in between. CDR1 and CDR2 (germline): SGHDT, YYEEEE. This CDR3 is CASSPLRDTEAFF. In DNA form, the CDR3 reads TGTGCCAGCAGCCCCCTGCGGGACACTGAAGCTTTCTTT.

The V and J genes are TRBV28 and TRBJ1-3; D might be TRBD1 (5 bases). Trimming left V 3 bases short and J 6 bases short, with 12 bases between. CDR1 is MDHEN and CDR2 is SYDVKM in the germline V gene. The CDR3 length is 14 residues. As DNA, the CDR3 is TGTGCCAGCAGTTTTGCGGGGGTGGAAAACACCATATATTTT. Translated: CASSFAGVENTIYF.

The gene calls are TRBV29-1 and TRBJ2-2; TRBD1 matches at 10 bases. Per germline, CDR1 SQVTM and CDR2 ANQGSEA. The CDR3 spans 13 residues. The V segment lost 6 bases and the J segment 5 bases; nucleotides outside the gene matches: 3. Written as DNA, the CDR3 is TGCAGCGTGGGGACAGGGGATACCGGGGAGCTGTTTTTT. Translation: CSVGTGDTGELFF.

The genes are TRBV7-6 and TRBJ2-3; D is unresolved. Germline V gene data show CDR1 as SGHVS and CDR2 as FNYEAQ. The CDR3 is 12 amino acids. V lost 4 bases and J lost 2, with 4 bases in between. CDR3 region: CASSSYTDTQYF. The CDR3 DNA reads TGTGCCAGCAGCTCGTACACAGATACGCAGTATTTT.

The rearrangement links TRBV6-1 to TRBJ2-1, with D possibly matching TRBD2 (6 bases). Germline CDR1 is MNHNS and CDR2 is SASEGT. This CDR3 contains 15 residues. Trimming took 1 base from V and 4 from J, leaving 11 bases between them. The CDR3 DNA reads as TGTGCCAGCAGTGAAGGGAGCGGGTCTTACAATGAGCAGTTCTTC. This sequence encodes CASSEGSGSYNEQFF.

This chain links TRBV5-6 with TRBJ1-6; D remains unclear. CDR3 length equals 14 residues. V lost 4 bases to trimming and J lost 8 bases, with 13 bases between them. Looked up from germline, CDR1 is SGHDT and CDR2 is YYEEEE. The CDR3 is CASSAPGRDSPLHF. CDR3 bases: TGTGCCAGCAGCGCCCCCGGGAGGGATTCACCCCTCCACTTT.

The chain employs TRBV5-1 and TRBJ2-1, with D possibly being TRBD2 (6 bases). The V and J ends lost 1 base and 2 bases respectively, with 7 bases between them. The germline CDR1 and CDR2 sequences are SGHRS and YFSETQ. This CDR3 is built from 14 residues. CDR3 protein: CASSLTSPYNEQFF. The CDR3 DNA sequence: TGCGCCAGCAGCTTGACTAGCCCCTACAATGAGCAGTTCTTC. Drawing the rest from reference TRBV5-1 and TRBJ2-1, the complete variable domain is KAGVTQTPRYLIKTRGQQVTLSCSPISGHRSVSWYQQTPGQGLQFLFEYFSETQRNKGNFPGRFSGRQFSNSRSEMNVSTLELGDSALYLCASSLTSPYNEQFFGPGTRLTVL.

The V gene is TRBV6-5, the J gene TRBJ2-5, with D possibly TRBD2 on 5 matching bases. V dropped 7 bases and J dropped 4 bases, with 10 bases sitting between them. Germline-derived CDR1 and CDR2 are MNHEY and SVGAGI. CDR3 length: 12 amino acids. Here the CDR3 DNA reads TGTGCCAGCAAGAGGGTCCCAGAGACCCAGTACTTC. This translates into CASKRVPETQYF.

This clone was detected only a few times. This chain uses TRBV30 with TRBJ2-7; 8 bases are shared with TRBD1. The CDR3 loop spans 14 amino acids. CDR1 and CDR2 from the germline V gene are GTSNPN and SVGIG (reference sequence). V was pared by 5 bases and J by 0 bases, with 6 bases of the junction left unmatched. This CDR3 is CAWQYRGSSYEQYF. As DNA, the CDR3 is TGTGCCTGGCAATACAGGGGGAGCTCCTACGAGCAGTACTTC.

This sequence joins TRBV10-1 and TRBJ2-7; TRBD2 agrees at 12 bases. This CDR3 has 17 amino acids. Germline V gene data show CDR1 as WNHNN and CDR2 as SYGVQD (reference sequence). With V trimmed by 1 base and J by 2 bases, 6 bases remained unmatched. The CDR3 loop is CASSELASGRVAYEQYF. The CDR3 nucleotides read TGCGCCAGCAGTGAGTTGGCTAGCGGGAGGGTGGCCTACGAGCAGTACTTC.